This entry features one TCR beta chain sequence. This specimen comes from a study of blood T cell repertoires in COVID-19. The wider study: From T cells, B-cell-depleted T cells, or PBMCs came the material, which was cDNA or gDNA.

The V gene's germline CDR1 is SGHRS and CDR2 YFSETQ. J was trimmed by 2 bases and V by 4 bases; bases with no gene match: 5. The CDR3 consists of 14 residues. Assay: immunoSEQ multiplex PCR; the TCRdb copy retains only in-frame clones and omits some. In the table there are 200,000 to 300,000 clones, about nine tenths of which are singletons. The TCR was taken from a woman between 25 and 40 years old with COVID-19, enrolled during active disease. The V call is TRBV5-1, the J call TRBJ2-5, with 7 bases fitting TRBD1. The sample was peripheral blood. This CDR3 reads CASSHQGDQETQYF. CDR3 DNA: TGCGCCAGCAGCCACCAGGGGGATCAAGAGACCCAGTACTTC.